The subject of this entry is one T cell receptor beta chain. What it recognizes is unknown. The data derive from a study of T cell responses to AZD1222 COVID-19 vaccine. In the study overall: Pooled together were second doses at about 4 or about 12 weeks. Study outcomes and limitations: At baseline, just six or seven AZD1222 recipients tested seropositive. Spike-spanning, vaccine-associated CD4 TCRs were dominant at 160-218 and 743-854.

Measured with immunoSEQ multiplex PCR; TCRdb has only the in-frame clones, and not every one. This sample yields under 200,000 clones, of which about nine tenths are seen a single time; around 5.9% belongs to the top ten. Looked up from germline, CDR1 is SGDLS and CDR2 is YYNGEE. CDR3 size: 14 residues. The germline V and J ends were trimmed by 4 bases and 5 bases, with 15 bases remaining between them. The TCR originated in an adult in good health. The sample here was peripheral blood, taken on day 0 of AZD1222 vaccination. This chain connects TRBV9 to TRBJ1-1, with TRBD1 as a possible D gene (6 bases). CDR3 residues: CASSIVTGHTEAFF. The CDR3 region has the DNA TGTGCCAGCAGCATCGTCACAGGGCATACTGAAGCTTTCTTT.